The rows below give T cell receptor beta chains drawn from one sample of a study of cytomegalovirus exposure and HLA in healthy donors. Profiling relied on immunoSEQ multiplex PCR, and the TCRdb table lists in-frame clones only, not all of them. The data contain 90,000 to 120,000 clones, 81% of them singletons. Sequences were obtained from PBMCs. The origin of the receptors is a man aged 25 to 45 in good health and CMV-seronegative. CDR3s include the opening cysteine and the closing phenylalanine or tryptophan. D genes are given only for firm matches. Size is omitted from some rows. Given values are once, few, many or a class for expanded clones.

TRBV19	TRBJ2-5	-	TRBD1	TGTGCCAGTAGTATGACAGGGTCAGAGACCCAGTACTTC	CASSMTGSETQYF
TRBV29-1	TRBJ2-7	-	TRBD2	TGCAGCGCCCTAGCGGGGATCTACGAGCAGTACTTC	CSALAGIYEQYF
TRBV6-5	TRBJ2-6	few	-	TGTGCCAGCAGTTATACAGGGTCTGGGGCCAACGTCCTGACTTTC	CASSYTGSGANVLTF
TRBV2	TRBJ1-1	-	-	TGTGCCAGCAGACACATCGCGACAGCCAACACTGAAGCTTTCTTT	CASRHIATANTEAFF
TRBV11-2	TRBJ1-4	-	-	TGTGCCAGCAGCTTAGCGGCAGGGACTAATGAAAAACTGTTTTTT	CASSLAAGTNEKLFF
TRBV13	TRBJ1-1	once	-	TGTGCCAGCAGCTTGAGCGAGGGTAAAAACACTGAAGCTTTCTTT	CASSLSEGKNTEAFF
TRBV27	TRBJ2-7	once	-	TGTGCCAGCAGTAACTCCTTCCCCTACGAGCAGTACTTC	CASSNSFPYEQYF
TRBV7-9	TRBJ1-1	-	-	TGTGCCAGCACTTCCCCCATACAGATAAACACTGAAGCTTTCTTT	CASTSPIQINTEAFF
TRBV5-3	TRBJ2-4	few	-	TGTGCCAGAAGCTTGGTGGGCTGGGTCATTCAGTACTTC	CARSLVGWVIQYF
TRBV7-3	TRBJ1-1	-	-	TGTGCCTCGATTGGGGTTTTACGATCCGGGGACACTGAAGCTTTCTTT	CASIGVLRSGDTEAFF
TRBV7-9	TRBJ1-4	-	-	TGTGCCAGCAGCTTACACGGACTTAATGAAAAACTGTTTTTT	CASSLHGLNEKLFF
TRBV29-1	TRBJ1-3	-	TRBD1	TGCAGCGTTGAAACAAAAGCGGAGGGACAGGACTTCTTTCCTGGAAACACCATATATTTT	CSVETKAEGQDFFPGNTIYF
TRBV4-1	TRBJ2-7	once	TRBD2	TGCGCCAGCAGCCAAGGACTTCAGCGGGGGGCCGGCTACGAGCAGTACTTC	CASSQGLQRGAGYEQYF
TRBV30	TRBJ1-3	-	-	TGTGCCTGGAGTCAGGTTCGCTCTGGAAACACCATATATTTT	CAWSQVRSGNTIYF
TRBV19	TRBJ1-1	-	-	TGTGCCAGTACCCCCCCGGGGGTTCGAAACACTGAAGCTTTCTTT	CASTPPGVRNTEAFF
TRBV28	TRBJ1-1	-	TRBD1	TGTGCCAGCAAACAGGGGGACGGAAACACTGAAGCTTTCTTT	CASKQGDGNTEAFF
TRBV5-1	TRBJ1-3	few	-	TGCGCCAGCAGCTTGGAAGCGGCTGGAAACACCATATATTTT	CASSLEAAGNTIYF
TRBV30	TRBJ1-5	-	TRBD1	TGTGCTTATGACAGGGGGCAAGGAGGGTATCAGCCCCAGCATTTT	CAYDRGQGGYQPQHF
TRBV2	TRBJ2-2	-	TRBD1	TGTGCCAGTTCTCCAGGACAGGTCCCCACCGGGGAGCTGTTTTTT	CASSPGQVPTGELFF
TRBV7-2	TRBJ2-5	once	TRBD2	TGTGCCAGCAGCTCGGGGCCAGCGGGACGGGAGACCCAGTACTTC	CASSSGPAGRETQYF
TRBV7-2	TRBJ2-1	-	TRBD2	TGTGCCAGCAGCTCAGCGGGAGGGTACAATGAGCAGTTCTTC	CASSSAGGYNEQFF
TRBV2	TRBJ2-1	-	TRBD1	TGTGCCAGCAGGAGTTGGACAGGGGCTTGGGGCAATGAGCAGTTCTTC	CASRSWTGAWGNEQFF
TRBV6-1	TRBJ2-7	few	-	TGTGCCAGCAGTTCCTTCTACGAGCAGTACTTC	CASSSFYEQYF
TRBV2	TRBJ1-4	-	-	TGTGCCAGCAGTGCCCAGGGCGCAACTAATGAAAAACTGTTTTTT	CASSAQGATNEKLFF
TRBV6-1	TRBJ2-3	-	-	TGTGCCAGCAGTGTTCGAGGGGGGGCGGGTGCAGATACGCAGTATTTT	CASSVRGGAGADTQYF
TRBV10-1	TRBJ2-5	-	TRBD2	TGCGCCAGCAGTGAAGGCAGCGGAGCGGGGCAAGAGACCCAGTACTTC	CASSEGSGAGQETQYF
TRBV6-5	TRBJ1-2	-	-	TGTGCCAGCAGTTACTCAGGGGTGGGCTATGGCTACACCTTC	CASSYSGVGYGYTF
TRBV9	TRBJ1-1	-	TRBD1	TGTGCCAGCAGGGGACAGGGTGGGACTGAAGCTTTCTTT	CASRGQGGTEAFF
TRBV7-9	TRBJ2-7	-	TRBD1	TGTGCCAGCAGCCCCTGGACAGGCATAAAATTAGACCCCTCCTACGAGCAGTACTTC	CASSPWTGIKLDPSYEQYF
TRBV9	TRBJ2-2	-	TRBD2	TGTGCCAGCAGCGAACTAGCGGGAGGTTCGGGCACCGGGGAGCTGTTTTTT	CASSELAGGSGTGELFF
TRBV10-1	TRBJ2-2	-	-	TGCGCCAGCAGAGGAGGGGCCGGGGAGCTGTTTTTT	CASRGGAGELFF
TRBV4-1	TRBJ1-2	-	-	TGCGCCAGCAGCCAAGATCGGGGGTCCTATGGCTACACCTTC	CASSQDRGSYGYTF
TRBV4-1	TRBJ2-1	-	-	TGCGCCAGCAGCCAAGCGTTAGGGCGGGCAACCACCTACAATGAGCAGTTCTTC	CASSQALGRATTYNEQFF
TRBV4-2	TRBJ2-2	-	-	TGTGCCAGCAGCCAAGGGTTGGGACTGGACACCGGGGAGCTGTTTTTT	CASSQGLGLDTGELFF
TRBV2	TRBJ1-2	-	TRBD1	TGTGCCAGCAGTAGGGAGGACAGGGTCTGGAGAGGCTACACCTTC	CASSREDRVWRGYTF
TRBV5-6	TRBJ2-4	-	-	TGTGCCAGCAGCTTGGGCGGCTCAGACATTCAGTACTTC	CASSLGGSDIQYF
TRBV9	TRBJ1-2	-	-	TGTGCCAGCAGCGTACAGTTTGACTATGGCTACACCTTC	CASSVQFDYGYTF
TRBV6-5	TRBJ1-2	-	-	TGTGCCAGCAGAGACCCGGGGGGGGAATGGAGAGGCTACACCTTC	CASRDPGGEWRGYTF
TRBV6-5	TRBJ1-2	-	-	TGTGCCAGCAGAGATTCCTTGGGAGGGGATGGCTACACCTTC	CASRDSLGGDGYTF
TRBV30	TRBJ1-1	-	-	TGTGCCTGGAGTGTAGGGGGTTGGACTGAAGCTTTCTTT	CAWSVGGWTEAFF
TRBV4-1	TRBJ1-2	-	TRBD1	TGCGCCAGCAGCCAACCCGGGACAGGAAACTATGGCTACACCTTC	CASSQPGTGNYGYTF
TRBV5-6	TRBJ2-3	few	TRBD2	TGTGCCAGCAGCTTGATTTCCAGCGGGAGGGATACGCAGTATTTT	CASSLISSGRDTQYF
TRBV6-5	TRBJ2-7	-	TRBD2	TGTGCCAGCAGTTACTCCGGGGGGGGGAACTACGAGCAGTACTTC	CASSYSGGGNYEQYF
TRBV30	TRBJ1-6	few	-	TGTGCCTGGAGTAATGGACTTCAAGGTTCACCCCTCCACTTT	CAWSNGLQGSPLHF
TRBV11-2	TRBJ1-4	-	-	TGTGCCAGCAGCTACGGGGGAGGCACCGAAAAACTGTTTTTT	CASSYGGGTEKLFF